The clone carrying this T cell receptor (beta chain) was seen only once. Its target is not known. This entry belongs to a study of identifying expanded T cells in peripheral blood. During the collection period, no donor immune events like infections were recorded. Findings of the study overall: Roughly 1.2 clones differed between technical replicates, versus about 17 and 20 over time. Variance in clone template counts between approximately 2-week samples significantly increased with total template count across all healthy donors.

The data were produced by immunoSEQ multiplex PCR, yet TCRdb's version contains in-frame clones alone and is incomplete. The table has under 130,000 clones, more than 85% seen once; the top ten hold around 17%. The CDR3 runs to 13 residues. Between the trimmed V and J ends, which lost 2 bases and 8 bases, there was a span of 12 bases. Germline CDR1 reads SGHVS; CDR2 reads FQNEAQ. The sample taken for sequencing was blood. The chain combines TRBV7-8 with TRBJ1-2, with D unresolved. The receptor's source is a person aged 18-70 years in good health. CDR3 coding DNA: TGTGCCAGCAGCTTAACGGAGTATGAGGGCTACACCTTC. It specifies CASSLTEYEGYTF.